This T cell receptor (beta chain) originates from a study of PD-1 blockade in classical Hodgkin lymphoma. Study results and limitations: The study reported lower baseline TCR diversity in newly diagnosed patients than in healthy donors.

Some clones are missing from TCRdb's copy, which holds only in-frame ones; the method was immunoSEQ multiplex PCR. The data hold some 14,000 clones, with approximately 86% observed a single time. The sample holds one count of this clone. Its antigen is undetermined. Described time point: newly diagnosed, previously untreated cHL patient sample. From thawed PBMCs, CD4+ T cells were purified using magnetic negative selection. Comparators were PBMCs taken from newly diagnosed, untreated classical Hodgkin lymphoma. In germline, CDR1 is ENHRY, CDR2 SYGVKD. This CDR3 contains 14 residues. The ends were cut back, 7 bases at V and 0 bases at J, with 10 bases in the middle.

The sequenced sample consisted of CD4+ T cells from blood. The chain joins TRBV10-3 to TRBJ2-1; no clear D. The sequence came from a human donor with classical Hodgkin lymphoma. DNA for the CDR3: TGTGCCATCAACGCCGGCGGCTCCTACAATGAGCAGTTCTTC. Protein: CAINAGGSYNEQFF.